The clone carrying this TCR beta chain was detected ten times or more. Its target is not known. As to time point: healthy volunteer bleed at 2 weeks. Total RNA was extracted from unfractionated whole blood. This specimen belongs to a study of human T cells and chemical hapten exposure. Germline trimming cut 0 bases from V and 3 bases from J; bases unmatched to any gene: 1. Germline loops: CDR1 DFQATT, CDR2 SNEGSKA (reference sequence). The CDR3 covers 15 residues. Whole-study results and caveats: There was no change with DPC sensitization in TCRs above 1 in 1000 frequency.

Under the authors' procedure: From about 20,000 to 690,000 TCRs were found per sample, with a median of about 96,000. TCRdb called the RACE reads again in MiXCR, with one record for every CDR3 protein. TCRdb assigned the V and J calls; the authors' analysis was not used. The table has 100,000 to 150,000 distinct CDR3 sequences, approximately 9.1% seen once. Sequencing was done on a sample of whole blood. The clonotype comes from a male donor in good health. Some clones in this sample may be carry-over from other donors' samples. This chain uses TRBV20-1 with TRBJ2-1; TRBD2 matches 11 bases. CDR3 DNA sequence: TGCAGTGCTAGAGAGGGACTAGCGGACTACAATGAGCAGTTCTTC. This codes for CSAREGLADYNEQFF.